This paragraph covers one T cell receptor (beta chain) sequence. The antigen remains undetermined. Noted treatment: roughly 10-day PBMC culture with coronavirus spike peptide pools or control peptides (ViraFEST assay). Germline CDR1 SNHLY, CDR2 FYNNEI. Trimming removed 7 bases from V and 0 bases from J, with 12 bases in between. CDR3 size: 15 residues. This sample was taken from a study of vaccination and CD4 T cells after COVID-19. Cultured CD4+ T-cell DNA underwent Oncomine TCR Beta short-read sequencing. TCRdb used MiXCR to reprocess the PCR reads, holding one entry per CDR3 protein. The data contain 11,000 or so distinct CDR3 sequences, under 50% of them singletons.

This chain connects TRBV2 to TRBJ2-2; D is unclear. The sample consisted of CD4+ T cells from blood, cultured in vitro. The TCR was taken from a human donor who had recovered from COVID-19. The CDR3 loop reads CASKAETSNTGELFF. For the CDR3, the DNA is TGTGCCAGCAAGGCGGAGACATCGAACACCGGGGAGCTGTTTTTT.